This T cell receptor beta chain appears in the sequencing data of a study of cytomegalovirus exposure and HLA in healthy donors. Sequencing used immunoSEQ multiplex PCR; TCRdb keeps in-frame clones, though not all of them. The table has tens of thousands of clones, 90% to 95% seen once. CDR3 length equals 17 residues. Germline trimming cut 1 base from V and 1 base from J; bases unmatched to any gene: 8. Germline V gives CDR1 SGHDT, CDR2 YYEEEE. The genes are TRBV5-6 and TRBJ1-5; 7 positions match TRBD1. The sequence was obtained from a woman between 25 and 40 years old in good health and CMV-seronegative. The sequencing sample was made of PBMCs. The DNA for the CDR3 is TGTGCCAGCAGCTTGACAGGGGAGTTTTTGAGCAATCAGCCCCAGCATTTT. It yields the protein CASSLTGEFLSNQPQHF.